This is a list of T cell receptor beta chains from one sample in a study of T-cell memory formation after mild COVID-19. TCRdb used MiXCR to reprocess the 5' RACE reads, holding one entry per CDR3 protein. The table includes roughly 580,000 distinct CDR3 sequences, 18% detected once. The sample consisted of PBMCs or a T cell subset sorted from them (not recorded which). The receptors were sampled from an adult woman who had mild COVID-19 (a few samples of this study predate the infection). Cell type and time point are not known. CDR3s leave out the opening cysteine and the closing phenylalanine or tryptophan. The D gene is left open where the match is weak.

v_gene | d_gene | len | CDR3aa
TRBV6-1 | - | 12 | ASSEVRRGYEQY
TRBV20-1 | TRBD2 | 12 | SARRSSGKDTQY
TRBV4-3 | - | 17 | ASSQDRSWGSSTNEKLF
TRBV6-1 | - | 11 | ASSQQGAETQY
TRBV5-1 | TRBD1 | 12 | ASSLEDRGREQF
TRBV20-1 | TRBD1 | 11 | SAWDSVNTEAF
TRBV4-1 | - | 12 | ASSQLVGSYEQY
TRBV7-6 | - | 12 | ASSLGGTNGELF
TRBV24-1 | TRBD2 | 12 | ATSDFRGRGEQF
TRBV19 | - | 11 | ASSDGAYNEQF
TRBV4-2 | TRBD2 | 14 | ASSRRSGGLMGEQY
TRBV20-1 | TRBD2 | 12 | SACSSGSYNEQF
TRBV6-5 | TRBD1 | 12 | ASRPRQGNQPQH
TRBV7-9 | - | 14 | ASRKLEGKSYNEQF
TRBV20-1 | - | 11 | SAPTPTYNEQF
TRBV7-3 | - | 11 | ASSLSSNGEAF
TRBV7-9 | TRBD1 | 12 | ASNPGGWVDTQY
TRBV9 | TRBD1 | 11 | ASAKGATGELF
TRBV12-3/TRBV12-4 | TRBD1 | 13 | ASSSGTGAWETQY
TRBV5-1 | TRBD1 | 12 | ASSLAGTGSEAF
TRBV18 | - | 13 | ASSPGDHSNQPQH
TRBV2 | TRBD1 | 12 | ASTGQGPYYEQY
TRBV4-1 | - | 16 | ASSQPRQATSSGNTIY
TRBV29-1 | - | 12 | SVVGSTHTDTQY
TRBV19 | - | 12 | ASSIENRSYGYT
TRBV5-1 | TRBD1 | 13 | ASSPGDSRFYGYT
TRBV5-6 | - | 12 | ASSLAQVRGTQY
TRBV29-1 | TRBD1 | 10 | SVGDSIYGYT
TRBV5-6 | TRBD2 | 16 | ASSLVVLAGSSYNEQF
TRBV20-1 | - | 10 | SARQGPGEQY
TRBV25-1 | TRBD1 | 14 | ASSGGTGGSADTQY
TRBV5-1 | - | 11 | ASSLGTRNEQF
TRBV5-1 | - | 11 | ASSLAPDQPQH
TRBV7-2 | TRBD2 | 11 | ASRIAGDNEQF
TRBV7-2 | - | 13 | ASSPPSGGANVLT
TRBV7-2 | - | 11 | ASSSQAGETQY
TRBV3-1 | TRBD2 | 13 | ASSRLAGSQETQY
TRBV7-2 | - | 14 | ASSSEGGQGVYGYT
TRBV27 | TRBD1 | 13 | ASLKQGLGTDTQY
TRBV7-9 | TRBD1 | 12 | ATSGTGANQPQH
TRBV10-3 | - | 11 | AISGDSNQPQH
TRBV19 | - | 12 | ASSRPENTGELF